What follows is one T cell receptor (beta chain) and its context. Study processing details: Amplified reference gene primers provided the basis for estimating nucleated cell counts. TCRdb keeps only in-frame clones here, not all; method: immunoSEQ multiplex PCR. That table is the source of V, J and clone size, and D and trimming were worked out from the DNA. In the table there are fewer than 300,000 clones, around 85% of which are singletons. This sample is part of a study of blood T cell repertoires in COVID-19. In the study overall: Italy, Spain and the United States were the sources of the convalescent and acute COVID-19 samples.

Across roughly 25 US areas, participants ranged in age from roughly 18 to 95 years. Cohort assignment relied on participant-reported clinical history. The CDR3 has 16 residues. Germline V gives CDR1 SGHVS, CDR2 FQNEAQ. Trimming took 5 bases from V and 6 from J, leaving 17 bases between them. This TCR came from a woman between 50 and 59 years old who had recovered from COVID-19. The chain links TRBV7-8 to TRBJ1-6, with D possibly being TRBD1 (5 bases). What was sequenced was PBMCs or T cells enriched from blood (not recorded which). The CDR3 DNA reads TGTGCCAGCAGCGCCCGGGGGTTGAGTGCTAATTCACCCCTCCACTTT. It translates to CASSARGLSANSPLHF. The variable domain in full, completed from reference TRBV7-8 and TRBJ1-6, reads GAGVSQSPRYKVAKRGQDVALRCDPISGHVSLFWYQQALGQGPEFLTYFQNEAQLDKSGLPSDRFFAERPEGSVSTLKIQRTQQEDSAVYLCASSARGLSANSPLHFGNGTRLTVT.